These 19 T cell receptor beta chains were all obtained from the same sample, sequenced in a study of cytomegalovirus exposure and HLA in healthy donors. Clones were sequenced by immunoSEQ multiplex PCR, and TCRdb holds only the in-frame ones, with some missing. The profile covers about 150,000 clones, with around 84% appearing a single time and about 2.2% taken by the ten largest. Sample: PBMCs. The receptors derive from a human donor in good health.

J is TRBJ1-5 and V is TRBV25-1; TRBD1 is a possible D gene (6 bases). Germline CDR1 MGHDK, CDR2 SYGVNS. Trimming removed 2 bases from V and 4 bases from J, with 12 bases in between. CDR3 size: 15 residues. The CDR3 coding sequence is TGTGCCAGCAGTGAACGACAGGAAGTAAATCAGCCCCAGCATTTT. This gives the protein CASSERQEVNQPQHF.

V is TRBV5-1 and J is TRBJ1-4, with 7 bases fitting TRBD1. CDR1 and CDR2 from the germline V gene are SGHRS and YFSETQ. This CDR3 region has 19 residues. Trimming at V came to 5 bases and at J to 5 bases, leaving 21 bases not matched to a gene. The DNA for the CDR3 is TGCGCCAGCAGACCCGACCCATTCGACAGGGCAGAAGGGAATGAAAAACTGTTTTTT. Translation gives CASRPDPFDRAEGNEKLFF.

This clone was counted only a few times. This chain connects TRBV6-1 to TRBJ2-7; 8 nucleotides align to TRBD1. The germline gives CDR1 MNHNS, CDR2 SASEGT. The CDR3 totals 11 residues. The CDR3 DNA reads as TGTGGAATCGGACAGGGCCACGAGCAGTACTTC. It encodes CGIGQGHEQYF.

This clone has a handful of counts. The chain couples TRBV13 to TRBJ2-3; D is possibly TRBD1 (5 bases). Germline CDR1 PRHDT, CDR2 FYEKMQ (reference sequence). This CDR3 region has 16 residues. Trimming shortened V by 1 base and J by 4 bases, and 15 bases separated the two germline ends. CDR3 sequence reads: CASSLVGALTSDTQYF. Written as DNA, the CDR3 is TGTGCCAGCAGCTTAGTTGGGGCTTTAACGTCAGATACGCAGTATTTT.

The V and J genes are TRBV27 and TRBJ2-7; 9 nucleotides agree with TRBD1. V shed 5 bases and J 2 bases; nucleotides not matched to a gene: 4. CDR3 size: 14 residues. CDR1 is MNHEY, CDR2 SMNVEV, per germline (reference sequence). The chain's CDR3 is CASSQDRGTYEQYF. CDR3 bases: TGTGCCAGCAGTCAAGACAGGGGGACCTACGAGCAGTACTTC.

The chain has TRBV13 and TRBJ2-2; 7 bases are a match to TRBD1. The CDR3 spans 18 residues. The V gene end was trimmed by 2 bases and the J gene end by 1 base; junction bases not matched to a gene: 10. Germline values: CDR1 PRHDT, CDR2 FYEKMQ (reference sequence). Here the CDR3 DNA reads TGTGCCAGCAGCTTAAACGACTACAGGGGCGGGAACACCGGGGAGCTGTTTTTT. As protein: CASSLNDYRGGNTGELFF.

The chain is built from TRBV25-1 and TRBJ2-7; D may be TRBD1 (6 bases). This CDR3 spans 15 amino acids. From germline, CDR1 is MGHDK and CDR2 SYGVNS. Trimming left V 3 bases short and J 3 bases short, with 15 bases between. Here the CDR3 DNA reads TGTGCCAGCAGTGATTCAGGTGAGGGGGACTACGAGCAGTACTTC. It translates to CASSDSGEGDYEQYF.

The rearrangement joins TRBV6-5 to TRBJ2-7; D perhaps matches TRBD2 (5 bases). CDR1 and CDR2 (germline): MNHEY, SVGAGI. This CDR3 is 15 amino acids long. V was trimmed by 5 bases and J by 0 bases, leaving 14 bases between them. The DNA of the CDR3 is TGTGCCAGCAGTCCGATGGTGGGGAGCTCCTACGAGCAGTACTTC. Translating it yields CASSPMVGSSYEQYF.

V is TRBV28 and J is TRBJ1-5, with D maybe TRBD1 (5 bases). This CDR3 contains 13 residues. V was pared by 7 bases and J by 7 bases, with 14 bases between. Germline loops: CDR1 MDHEN, CDR2 SYDVKM. The CDR3 is CASTTTGVQPQHF. CDR3 DNA sequence: TGTGCCAGCACTACCACAGGAGTACAGCCCCAGCATTTT.

This chain joins TRBV7-2 and TRBJ1-1; D not certain. There are 13 residues in the CDR3. V was shortened by 3 bases and J by 1 base, with 6 bases between the two germline ends. The germline gives CDR1 SGHTA, CDR2 FQGNSA. The CDR3 loop reads CASSLAQNTEAFF. CDR3 in DNA: TGTGCCAGCAGCTTGGCCCAGAACACTGAAGCTTTCTTT.

The CDR3 DNA is TGCGCCAGCAGCCACTGGGGAGGGGATGAGCAGTTCTTC. Protein product: CASSHWGGDEQFF. The V gene is TRBV4-3, the J gene TRBJ2-1, with 7 bases matching TRBD2. Unmatched junction bases numbered 4, after V lost 3 bases and J lost 8 bases. The CDR3 has 13 residues. Germline CDR1 reads LGHNA; CDR2 reads YSLEER.

The genes are TRBV18 and TRBJ2-7; 8 bases line up with TRBD2. The J segment lost 4 bases and the V segment lost 3 bases, leaving 2 bases of the junction unmatched. Per the germline V gene, CDR1 is KGHSH and CDR2 is LQKENI. The length of the CDR3 is 13 residues. CDR3 amino acids: CASSPREGYEQYF. DNA of the CDR3: TGTGCCAGCTCACCTCGGGAGGGTTACGAGCAGTACTTC.

The chain is built from TRBV6-1 and TRBJ1-1; D gene uncertain. Trimming stripped 8 bases from V and 1 base from J, with 8 bases between. Per the germline V gene, CDR1 is MNHNS and CDR2 is SASEGT. This CDR3 is 12 amino acids long. The CDR3 coding sequence is TGTGCCAGCCTTGGAGGGAACACTGAAGCTTTCTTT. It is translated as CASLGGNTEAFF.

The V call is TRBV5-4, the J call TRBJ2-7; D is ambiguous. The CDR3 spans 14 residues. V lost 0 bases, J lost 7 bases, and 14 bases lay in between. Germline CDR1 and CDR2: SGHNT and YYREEE (reference sequence). CDR3 protein: CASSLDVALGEQYF. The DNA for the CDR3 is TGTGCCAGCAGCTTGGACGTTGCGCTAGGAGAGCAGTACTTC. Drawing the rest from reference TRBV5-4 and TRBJ2-7, the complete variable domain is ETGVTQSPTHLIKTRGQQVTLRCSSQSGHNTVSWYQQALGQGPQFIFQYYREEENGRGNFPPRFSGLQFPNYSSELNVNALELDDSALYLCASSLDVALGEQYFGPGTRLTVT.

Only one count was recorded for this clone. V gene TRBV14 combines with J gene TRBJ1-4, with no clear D. Trimming pared 3 bases from V and 5 bases from J, leaving 7 bases between. This CDR3 region has 13 residues. Germline values: CDR1 SGHDN, CDR2 FVKESK. The CDR3 here is CASSHRLNEKLFF. CDR3 nucleotides: TGTGCCAGCAGCCACAGGCTCAATGAAAAACTGTTTTTT. The full variable domain, in which reference TRBV14 and TRBJ1-4 provide the parts outside the CDR3, is EAGVTQFPSHSVIEKGQTVTLRCDPISGHDNLYWYRRVMGKEIKFLLHFVKESKQDESGMPNNRFLAERTGGTYSTLKVQPAELEDSGVYFCASSHRLNEKLFFGSGTQLSVL.

In this sample, this clone turned up a few times. The chain joins TRBV27 to TRBJ1-2, with 8 bases fitting TRBD1. The CDR3 has 13 amino acids. The germline V gene encodes CDR1 MNHEY and CDR2 SMNVEV (reference sequence). V was pared by 6 bases and J by 7 bases, with 7 bases of the junction left unmatched. Written as DNA, the CDR3 is TGTGCCAGCAGACAAACAGGGGGACGTGGCTACACCTTC. Protein: CASRQTGGRGYTF.

The chain carries TRBV29-1 and TRBJ1-2; a possible D gene is TRBD1 (5 bases). V was cut by 5 bases and J by 5 bases, with 15 bases left in between. Looked up from germline, CDR1 is SQVTM and CDR2 is ANQGSEA. This CDR3 has 13 residues. The CDR3 coding sequence is TGCAGCGTTAAGTCCAGGGCCGAGTATGGCTACACCTTC. Translating gives CSVKSRAEYGYTF.

V gene TRBV5-4 combines with J gene TRBJ1-2; D is undetermined. The V and J ends lost 4 bases and 1 base respectively, with 8 bases between them. The length of the CDR3 is 13 residues. CDR1 SGHNT and CDR2 YYREEE come from the germline V gene (reference sequence). CDR3 DNA sequence: TGTGCCAGCAGCCGGGGTAATAACTATGGCTACACCTTC. It translates to CASSRGNNYGYTF.

The J gene is TRBJ2-2, the V gene TRBV4-1, with D possibly TRBD2 on 6 matching bases. The germline V and J ends were trimmed by 0 bases and 7 bases, with 18 bases remaining between them. The V gene's germline CDR1 is MGHRA and CDR2 YSYEKL. The CDR3 is 17 amino acids. Written as DNA, the CDR3 is TGCGCCAGCAGCCAAGATCTTCCACGGAGGCGGGACGGGGAGCTGTTTTTT. Amino acids: CASSQDLPRRRDGELFF.